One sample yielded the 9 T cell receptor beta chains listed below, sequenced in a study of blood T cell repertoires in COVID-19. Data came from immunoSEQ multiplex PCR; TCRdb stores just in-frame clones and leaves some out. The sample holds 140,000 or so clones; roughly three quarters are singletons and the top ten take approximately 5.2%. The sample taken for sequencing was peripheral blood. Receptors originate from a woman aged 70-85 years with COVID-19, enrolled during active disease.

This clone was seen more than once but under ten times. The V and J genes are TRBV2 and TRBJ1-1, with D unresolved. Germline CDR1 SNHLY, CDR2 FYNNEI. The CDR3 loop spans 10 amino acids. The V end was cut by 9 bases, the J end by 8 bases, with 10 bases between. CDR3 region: CARGGREAFF. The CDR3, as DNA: TGTGCCAGGGGAGGCAGAGAAGCTTTCTTT. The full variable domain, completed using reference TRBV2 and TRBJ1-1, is EPEVTQTPSHQVTQMGQEVILRCVPISNHLYFYWYRQILGQKVEFLVSFYNNEISEKSEIFDDQFSVERPDGSNFTLKIRSTKLEDSAMYFCARGGREAFFGQGTRLTVV.

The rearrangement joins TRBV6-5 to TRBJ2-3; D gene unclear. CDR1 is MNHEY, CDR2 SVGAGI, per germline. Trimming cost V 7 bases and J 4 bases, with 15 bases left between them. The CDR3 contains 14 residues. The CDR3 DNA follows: TGTGCCAGCACCTTAGATCCCCTAGCAGATACGCAGTATTTT. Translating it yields CASTLDPLADTQYF.

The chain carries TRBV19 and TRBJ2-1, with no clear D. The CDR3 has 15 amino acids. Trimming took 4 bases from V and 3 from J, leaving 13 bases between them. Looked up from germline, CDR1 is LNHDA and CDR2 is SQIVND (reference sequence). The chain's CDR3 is CASSTSLGRYNEQFF. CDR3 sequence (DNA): TGTGCCAGTAGTACCTCTCTGGGCCGCTACAATGAGCAGTTCTTC.

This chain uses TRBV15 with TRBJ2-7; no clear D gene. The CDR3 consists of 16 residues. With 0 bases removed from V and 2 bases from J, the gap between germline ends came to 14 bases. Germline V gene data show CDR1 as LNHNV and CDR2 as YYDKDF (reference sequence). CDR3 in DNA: TGTGCCACCAGCAGAGATCTGACTCCCTCGACCTACGAGCAGTACTTC. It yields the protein CATSRDLTPSTYEQYF.

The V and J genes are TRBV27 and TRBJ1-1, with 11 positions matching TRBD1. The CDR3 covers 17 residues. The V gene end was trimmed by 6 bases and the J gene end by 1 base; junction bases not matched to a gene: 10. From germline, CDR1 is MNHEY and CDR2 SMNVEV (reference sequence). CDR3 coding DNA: TGTGCCAGCAGCCGAGCCGGGACAGGGGGAACGAACACTGAAGCTTTCTTT. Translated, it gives CASSRAGTGGTNTEAFF.

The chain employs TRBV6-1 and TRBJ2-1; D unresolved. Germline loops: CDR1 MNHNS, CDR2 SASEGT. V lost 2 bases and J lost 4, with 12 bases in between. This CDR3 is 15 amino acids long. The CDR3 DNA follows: TGTGCCAGCAGTGAATTACTGACGAGGTACAATGAGCAGTTCTTC. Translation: CASSELLTRYNEQFF.

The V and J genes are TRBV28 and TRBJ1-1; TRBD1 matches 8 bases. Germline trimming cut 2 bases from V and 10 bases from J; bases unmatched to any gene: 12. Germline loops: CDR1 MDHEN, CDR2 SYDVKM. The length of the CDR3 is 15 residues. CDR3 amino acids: CASSLASLDRASAFF. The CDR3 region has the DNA TGTGCCAGCAGTTTAGCATCATTGGACAGGGCTTCAGCTTTCTTT.

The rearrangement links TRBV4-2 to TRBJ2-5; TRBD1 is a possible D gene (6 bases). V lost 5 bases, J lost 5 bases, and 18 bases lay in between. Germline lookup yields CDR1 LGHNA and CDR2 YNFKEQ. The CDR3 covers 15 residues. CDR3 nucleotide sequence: TGTGCCAGCAGCAACCGACAGGACCCCGCCGAGACCCAGTACTTC. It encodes CASSNRQDPAETQYF.

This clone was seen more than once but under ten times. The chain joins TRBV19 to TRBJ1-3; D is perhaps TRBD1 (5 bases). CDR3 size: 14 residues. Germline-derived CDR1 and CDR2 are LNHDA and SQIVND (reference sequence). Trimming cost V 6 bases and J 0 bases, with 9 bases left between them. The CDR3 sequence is CASSRGGSGNTIYF. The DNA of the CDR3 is TGTGCCAGTAGCCGCGGGGGCTCTGGAAACACCATATATTTT.